This is a list of T cell receptor beta chains from one sample in a study of shared clonotypes between healthy human individuals. The method was immunoSEQ multiplex PCR; TCRdb's version includes in-frame clones alone and lacks a portion of them. The sample consists of over a million clones, roughly 95% of them appearing once. The sequenced sample consisted of naive CD4+ T cells sorted from blood. Receptors originate from a man aged 25-45 years in good health. CDR3s include the opening cysteine and the closing phenylalanine or tryptophan. Each record gives: J gene, CDR3 length, V gene, clone size, CDR3 protein. Some rows mark clone size as missing; the rest say once, few, many or name a class of expanded clone.

j_call: TRBJ2-3
cdr3_length: 13
v_call: TRBV19
clone_size: -
cdr3_aa: CASSKRSADTQYF

j_call: TRBJ1-3
cdr3_length: 15
v_call: TRBV5-4
clone_size: -
cdr3_aa: CASSLNLPAGNTIYF

j_call: TRBJ2-7
cdr3_length: 13
v_call: TRBV18
clone_size: -
cdr3_aa: CASSPPNSYEQYF

j_call: TRBJ2-1
cdr3_length: 15
v_call: TRBV5-1
clone_size: -
cdr3_aa: CASSILAGGLNEQFF

j_call: TRBJ2-5
cdr3_length: 18
v_call: TRBV4-1
clone_size: -
cdr3_aa: CASSQDLWGTPEQETQYF

j_call: TRBJ2-5
cdr3_length: 13
v_call: TRBV11-2
clone_size: -
cdr3_aa: CASSQDRQETQYF

j_call: TRBJ1-5
cdr3_length: 13
v_call: TRBV6-1
clone_size: -
cdr3_aa: CASSDSNNQPQHF

j_call: TRBJ2-5
cdr3_length: 15
v_call: TRBV25-1
clone_size: -
cdr3_aa: CASSRTSGREETQYF

j_call: TRBJ2-7
cdr3_length: 13
v_call: TRBV2
clone_size: -
cdr3_aa: CASSERVIYEQYF

j_call: TRBJ2-5
cdr3_length: 14
v_call: TRBV19
clone_size: -
cdr3_aa: CASSMGLLMETQYF

j_call: TRBJ2-7
cdr3_length: 13
v_call: TRBV27
clone_size: once
cdr3_aa: CASSLDRAYEQYF